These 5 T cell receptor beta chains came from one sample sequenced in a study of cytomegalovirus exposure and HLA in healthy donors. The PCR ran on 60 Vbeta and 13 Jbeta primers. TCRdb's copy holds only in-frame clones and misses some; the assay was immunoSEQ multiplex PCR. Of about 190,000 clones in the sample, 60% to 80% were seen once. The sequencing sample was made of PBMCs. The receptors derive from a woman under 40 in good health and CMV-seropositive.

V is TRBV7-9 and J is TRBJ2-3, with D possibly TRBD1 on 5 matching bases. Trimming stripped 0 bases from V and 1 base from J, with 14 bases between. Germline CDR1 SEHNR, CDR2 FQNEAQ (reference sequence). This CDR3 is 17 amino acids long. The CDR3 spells CASSLAGPQGGTDTQYF. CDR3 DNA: TGTGCCAGCAGCTTAGCGGGGCCCCAGGGTGGCACAGATACGCAGTATTTT.

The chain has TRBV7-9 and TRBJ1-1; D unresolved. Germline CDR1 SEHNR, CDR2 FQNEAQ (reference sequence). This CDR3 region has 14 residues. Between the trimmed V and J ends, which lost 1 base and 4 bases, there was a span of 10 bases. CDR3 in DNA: TGTGCCAGCAGCTTAGAGGCCGGAGGCACTGAAGCTTTCTTT. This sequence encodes CASSLEAGGTEAFF.

The CDR3 region is CASSVGTGDTQYF. CDR3 sequence (DNA): TGCGCCAGCAGCGTCGGGACAGGGGATACGCAGTATTTT. V gene TRBV5-1 combines with J gene TRBJ2-3, with 9 bases fitting TRBD1. Germline V gives CDR1 SGHRS, CDR2 YFSETQ. This CDR3 is 13 amino acids long. V dropped 4 bases and J dropped 6; count of bases not matched to a gene: 3.

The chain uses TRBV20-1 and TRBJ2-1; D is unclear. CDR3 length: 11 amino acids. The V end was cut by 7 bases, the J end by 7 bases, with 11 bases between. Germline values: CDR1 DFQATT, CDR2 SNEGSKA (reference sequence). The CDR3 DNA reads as TGCAGTGTCTTTCGGGTGAATGAGCAGTTCTTC. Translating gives CSVFRVNEQFF.

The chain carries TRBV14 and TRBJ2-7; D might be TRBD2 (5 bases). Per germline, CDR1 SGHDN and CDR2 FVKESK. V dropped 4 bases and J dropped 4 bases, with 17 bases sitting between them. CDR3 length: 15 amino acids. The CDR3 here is CASSPWETVGYEQYF. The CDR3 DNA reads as TGTGCCAGCAGCCCCTGGGAGACTGTGGGTTACGAGCAGTACTTC.